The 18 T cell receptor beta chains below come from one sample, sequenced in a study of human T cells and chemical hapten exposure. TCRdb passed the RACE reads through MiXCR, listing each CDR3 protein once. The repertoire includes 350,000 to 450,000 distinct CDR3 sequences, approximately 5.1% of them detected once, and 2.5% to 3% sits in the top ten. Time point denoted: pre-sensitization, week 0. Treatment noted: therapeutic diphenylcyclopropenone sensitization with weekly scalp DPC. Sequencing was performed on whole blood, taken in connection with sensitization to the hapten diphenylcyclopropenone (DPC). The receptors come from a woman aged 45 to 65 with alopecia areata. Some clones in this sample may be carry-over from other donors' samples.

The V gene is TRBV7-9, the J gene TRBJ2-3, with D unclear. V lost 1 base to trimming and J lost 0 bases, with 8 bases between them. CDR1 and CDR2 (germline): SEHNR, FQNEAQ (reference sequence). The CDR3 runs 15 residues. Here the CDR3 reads CASSLGPDSTDTQYF. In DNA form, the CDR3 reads TGTGCCAGCAGCTTAGGACCGGATAGCACAGATACGCAGTATTTT.

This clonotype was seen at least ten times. The CDR3 loop is CASSFQGSDTQYF. Written as DNA, the CDR3 is TGTGCCAGCAGCTTCCAGGGTTCAGATACGCAGTATTTT. This chain links TRBV7-6 with TRBJ2-3, with D maybe TRBD1 (5 bases). CDR3 size: 13 residues. The V end lost 3 bases, the J end lost 4 bases, and 8 bases lay between the germline ends. CDR1 is SGHVS, CDR2 FNYEAQ, per germline.

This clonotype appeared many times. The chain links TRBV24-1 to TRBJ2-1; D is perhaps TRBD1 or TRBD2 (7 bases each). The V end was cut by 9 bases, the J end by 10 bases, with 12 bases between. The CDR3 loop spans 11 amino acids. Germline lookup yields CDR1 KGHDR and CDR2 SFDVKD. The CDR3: CATGTAGEQFF. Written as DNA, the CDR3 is TGTGCCACCGGGACAGCGGGAGAGCAGTTCTTC.

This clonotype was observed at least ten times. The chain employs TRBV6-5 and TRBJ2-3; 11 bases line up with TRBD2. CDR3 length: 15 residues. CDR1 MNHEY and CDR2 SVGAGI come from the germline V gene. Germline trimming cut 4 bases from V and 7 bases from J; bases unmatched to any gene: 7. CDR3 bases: TGTGCCAGCAGTTCCGGGACTAGCGGATTTAATACGCAGTATTTT. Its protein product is CASSSGTSGFNTQYF.

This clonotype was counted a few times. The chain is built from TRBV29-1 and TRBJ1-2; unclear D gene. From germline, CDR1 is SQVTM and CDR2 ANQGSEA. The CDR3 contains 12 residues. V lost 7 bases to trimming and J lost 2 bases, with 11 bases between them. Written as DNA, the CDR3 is TGCAGCGCAAGAGGGCCCAACTATGGCTACACCTTC. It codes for CSARGPNYGYTF.

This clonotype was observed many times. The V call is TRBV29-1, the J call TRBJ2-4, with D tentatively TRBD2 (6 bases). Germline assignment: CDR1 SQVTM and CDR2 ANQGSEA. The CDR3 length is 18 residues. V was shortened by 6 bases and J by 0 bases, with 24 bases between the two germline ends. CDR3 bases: TGCAGCGTAATCCTCGGGAGCCTTTTTAACCTAGCCAAAAACATTCAGTACTTC. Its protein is CSVILGSLFNLAKNIQYF.

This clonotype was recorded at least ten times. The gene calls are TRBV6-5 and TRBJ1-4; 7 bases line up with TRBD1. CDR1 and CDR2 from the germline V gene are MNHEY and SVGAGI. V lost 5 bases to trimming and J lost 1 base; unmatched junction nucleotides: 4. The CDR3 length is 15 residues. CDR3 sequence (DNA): TGTGCCAGCAGTGCTTACAGGGGAACTAATGAAAAACTGTTTTTT. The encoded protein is CASSAYRGTNEKLFF.

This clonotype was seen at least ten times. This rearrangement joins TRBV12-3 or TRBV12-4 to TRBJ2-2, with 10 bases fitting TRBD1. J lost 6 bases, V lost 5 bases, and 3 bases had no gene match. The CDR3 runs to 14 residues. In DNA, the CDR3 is TGTGCCAGCAGTAGGACAGGGGGTCCCGGGGAGCTGTTTTTT. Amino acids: CASSRTGGPGELFF.

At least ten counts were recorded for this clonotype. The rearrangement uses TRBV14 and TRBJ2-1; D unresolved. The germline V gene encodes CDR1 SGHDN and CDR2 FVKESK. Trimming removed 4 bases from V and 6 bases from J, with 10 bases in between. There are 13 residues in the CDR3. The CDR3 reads CASSRSHLNEQFF. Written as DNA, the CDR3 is TGTGCCAGCAGCCGGTCCCACCTCAATGAGCAGTTCTTC. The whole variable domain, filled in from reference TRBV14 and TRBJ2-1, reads EAGVTQFPSHSVIEKGQTVTLRCDPISGHDNLYWYRRVMGKEIKFLLHFVKESKQDESGMPNNRFLAERTGGTYSTLKVQPAELEDSGVYFCASSRSHLNEQFFGPGTRLTVL.

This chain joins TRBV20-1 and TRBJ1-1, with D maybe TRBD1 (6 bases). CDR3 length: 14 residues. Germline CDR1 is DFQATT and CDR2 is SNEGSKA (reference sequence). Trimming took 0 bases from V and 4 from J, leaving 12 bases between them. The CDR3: CSARDAGGGTEAFF. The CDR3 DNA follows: TGCAGTGCTAGAGATGCGGGGGGCGGCACTGAAGCTTTCTTT.

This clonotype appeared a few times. CDR3 sequence reads: CASSLRVDEQFF. DNA of the CDR3: TGTGCCAGCAGTTTAAGGGTCGATGAGCAGTTCTTC. The chain joins TRBV12-3 or TRBV12-4 to TRBJ2-1; D is undetermined. Trimming cost V 2 bases and J 8 bases, with 7 bases left between them. The length of the CDR3 is 12 residues.

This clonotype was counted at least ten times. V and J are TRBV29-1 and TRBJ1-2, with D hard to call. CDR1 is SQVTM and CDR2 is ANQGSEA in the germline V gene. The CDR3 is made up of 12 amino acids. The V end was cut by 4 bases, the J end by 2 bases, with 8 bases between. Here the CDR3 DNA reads TGCAGCGTTGCAGAAGCGAACTATGGCTACACCTTC. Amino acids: CSVAEANYGYTF.

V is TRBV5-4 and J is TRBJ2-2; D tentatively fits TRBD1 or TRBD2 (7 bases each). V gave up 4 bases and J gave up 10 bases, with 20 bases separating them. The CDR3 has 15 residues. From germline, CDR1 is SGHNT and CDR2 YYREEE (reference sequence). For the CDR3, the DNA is TGTGCCAGCAGCCCCGGGCAGGGGGGGGTACTGGAGCTGTTTTTT. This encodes CASSPGQGGVLELFF. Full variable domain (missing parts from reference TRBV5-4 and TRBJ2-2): ETGVTQSPTHLIKTRGQQVTLRCSSQSGHNTVSWYQQALGQGPQFIFQYYREEENGRGNFPPRFSGLQFPNYSSELNVNALELDDSALYLCASSPGQGGVLELFFGEGSRLTVL.

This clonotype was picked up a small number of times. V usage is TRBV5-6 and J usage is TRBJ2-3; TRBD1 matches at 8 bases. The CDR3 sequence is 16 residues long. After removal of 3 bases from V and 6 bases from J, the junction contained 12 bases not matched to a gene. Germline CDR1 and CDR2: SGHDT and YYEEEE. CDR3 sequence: CASSSTGARVVDTQYF. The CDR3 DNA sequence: TGTGCCAGCAGCTCGACAGGGGCGAGAGTTGTGGATACGCAGTATTTT.

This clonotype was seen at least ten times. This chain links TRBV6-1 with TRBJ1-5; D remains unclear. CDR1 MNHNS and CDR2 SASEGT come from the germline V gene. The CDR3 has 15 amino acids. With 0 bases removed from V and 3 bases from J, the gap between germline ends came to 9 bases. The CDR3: CASSEASGINQPQHF. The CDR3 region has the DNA TGTGCCAGCAGTGAAGCCTCAGGCATCAATCAGCCCCAGCATTTT.

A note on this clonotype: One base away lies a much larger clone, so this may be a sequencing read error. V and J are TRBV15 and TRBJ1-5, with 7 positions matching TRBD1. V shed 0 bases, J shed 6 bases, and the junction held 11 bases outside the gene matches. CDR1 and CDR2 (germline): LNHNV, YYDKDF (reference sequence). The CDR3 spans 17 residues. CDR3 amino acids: CATSRDRSRGRSQPQHF. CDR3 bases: TGTGCCACCAGCAGAGATAGGAGTAGGGGGCGGAGTCAGCCCCAGCATTTT. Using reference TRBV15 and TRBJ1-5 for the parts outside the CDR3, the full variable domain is DAMVIQNPRYQVTQFGKPVTLSCSQTLNHNVMYWYQQKSSQAPKLLFHYYDKDFNNEADTPDNFQSRRPNTSFCFLDIRSPGLGDTAMYLCATSRDRSRGRSQPQHFGDGTRLSIL.

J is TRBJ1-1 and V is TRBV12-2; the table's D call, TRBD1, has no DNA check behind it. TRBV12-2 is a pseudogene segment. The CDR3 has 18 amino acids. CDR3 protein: CASRFSAGQPRLRTEAFF. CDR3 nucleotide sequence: TGTGCAAGTCGCTTCTCCGCCGGACAGCCCCGTCTGAGAACTGAAGCTTTCTTT.

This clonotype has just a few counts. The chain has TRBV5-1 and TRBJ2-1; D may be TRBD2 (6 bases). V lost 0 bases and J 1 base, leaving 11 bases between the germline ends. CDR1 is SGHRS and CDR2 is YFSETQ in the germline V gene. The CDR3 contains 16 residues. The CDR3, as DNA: TGCGCCAGCAGCTTGGGATTGCGGGATTCCTACAATGAGCAGTTCTTC. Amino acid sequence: CASSLGLRDSYNEQFF.